A selection of T cell receptor beta chains follows, all from one sample in a study of neurological immune-mediated disorders. TCRdb fed the 5' RACE reads into MiXCR, producing one record per CDR3 protein. The sample has more than 50,000 distinct CDR3 sequences, about 25% seen once. Sample: PBMCs. The receptor source for this set is a man aged 60 to 69 with HTLV-1-associated myelopathy (HAM/TSP). CDR3s include the opening cysteine and the closing phenylalanine or tryptophan. D genes are given only for firm matches. Size tells how often a clone was seen (once, few, many) or the class of an expanded clone, and some rows leave it out.

clone size,D gene,V gene,J gene,CDR3 protein,CDR3 DNA
many,TRBD1,TRBV7-9,TRBJ2-4,CASSSKGQTQYF,TGTGCCAGCAGCTCCAAGGGACAGACTCAGTACTTC
few,.,TRBV19,TRBJ1-2,CASRPTGTDYGYTF,TGTGCCAGTAGACCTACAGGGACCGACTATGGCTACACCTTC
.,.,TRBV20-1,TRBJ2-2,CSASARSRTGELFF,TGCAGTGCTAGCGCTCGCAGTCGCACCGGGGAGCTGTTTTTT
many,TRBD2,TRBV7-8,TRBJ2-1,CASSLPDVRTSEISDEQFF,TGTGCCAGCAGCTTACCCGACGTTAGGACTAGCGAAATATCGGATGAGCAGTTCTTC
many,TRBD2,TRBV3-1,TRBJ2-7,CASSQTAGAYEQYF,TGTGCCAGCAGCCAAACAGCGGGAGCCTACGAGCAGTACTTC
.,TRBD2,TRBV7-8,TRBJ2-3,CASRRGTSGTRTDTQYF,TGTGCCAGCAGAAGAGGGACTAGCGGGACCCGCACAGATACGCAGTATTTT
.,.,TRBV2,TRBJ1-1,CASSGLRVDTEAFF,TGTGCCAGCAGTGGGCTTAGGGTGGACACTGAAGCTTTCTTT
many,TRBD1,TRBV29-1,TRBJ1-2,CSARDRLHGYTF,TGCAGCGCCAGGGACAGGCTCCATGGCTACACCTTC
.,TRBD2,TRBV5-1,TRBJ2-3,CASSDLAVSTDTQYF,TGCGCCAGCAGCGATCTAGCGGTGAGCACAGATACGCAGTATTTT
many,.,TRBV4-1,TRBJ2-5,CASSQEHSQETQYF,TGCGCCAGCAGCCAAGAACACAGCCAAGAGACCCAGTACTTC
many,.,TRBV6-6,TRBJ1-3,CASSSNTPSGNTIYF,TGTGCCAGCAGTTCCAACACCCCATCTGGAAACACCATATATTTT
many,.,TRBV4-2,TRBJ2-1,CASTPSPKSGEQFF,TGTGCCAGCACCCCATCCCCCAAATCTGGTGAGCAGTTCTTC
once,.,TRBV19,TRBJ2-7,CASSPLRGDHGYEQYF,TGTGCCAGTAGTCCCTTACGGGGCGATCACGGCTACGAGCAGTACTTC
.,TRBD2,TRBV10-3,TRBJ2-2,CAITTGLAAPNTGELFF,TGTGCCATCACTACGGGACTAGCGGCTCCGAACACCGGGGAGCTGTTTTTT
many,.,TRBV9,TRBJ2-7,CASGAGQSYEQYF,TGTGCCAGCGGGGCGGGACAAAGCTACGAGCAGTACTTC
many,.,TRBV20-1,TRBJ2-5,CSARDLVIQETQYF,TGCAGTGCTAGAGATTTGGTAATTCAAGAGACCCAGTACTTC
.,.,TRBV3-1,TRBJ2-7,CASSQAPSGTYSYEQYF,TGTGCCAGCAGCCAAGCCCCCTCCGGGACGTACTCCTACGAGCAGTACTTC
.,.,TRBV5-1,TRBJ2-7,CASSLEPDYEQYF,TGCGCCAGCAGCTTGGAACCGGATTACGAGCAGTACTTC
few,TRBD2,TRBV11-2,TRBJ2-3,CASSFTRGVPGGTQYF,TGTGCCAGCAGTTTCACTCGGGGCGTGCCGGGGGGGACGCAGTATTTT
many,.,TRBV6-1,TRBJ2-7,CASSVSRGTYEQYF,TGTGCCAGCAGCGTATCCCGGGGGACCTACGAGCAGTACTTC
.,TRBD2,TRBV2,TRBJ2-5,CASRAGFTQETQYF,TGTGCCAGCAGAGCGGGATTCACCCAAGAGACCCAGTACTTC
many,TRBD1,TRBV5-1,TRBJ2-5,CASSWGTGQETQYF,TGCGCCAGCAGCTGGGGGACAGGGCAAGAGACCCAGTACTTC
few,.,TRBV15,TRBJ2-3,CATGAWASRGTQYF,TGTGCCACCGGCGCCTGGGCGAGCAGGGGTACGCAGTATTTT
many,.,TRBV7-9,TRBJ2-7,CASSTSHGTVGGEQYF,TGTGCCAGCAGCACAAGCCACGGGACAGTGGGAGGGGAGCAGTACTTC
many,TRBD2,TRBV4-1,TRBJ2-2,CASSQDVGGAGELFF,TGCGCCAGCAGCCAAGATGTCGGGGGGGCCGGGGAGCTGTTTTTT
.,TRBD2,TRBV20-1,TRBJ2-1,CSARDSRGRGGSYNEQFF,TGCAGTGCTAGAGATTCACGCGGGAGGGGCGGGTCTTACAATGAGCAGTTCTTC
many,TRBD2,TRBV29-1,TRBJ2-1,CSVDGGGGEQFF,TGCAGCGTTGATGGCGGGGGGGGAGAGCAGTTCTTC
.,TRBD1,TRBV3-1,TRBJ1-1,CASSQAGQGWSEAFF,TGTGCCAGCAGCCAAGCGGGACAGGGGTGGTCTGAAGCTTTCTTT
many,.,TRBV10-3,TRBJ1-5,CAIREQRDQPQHF,TGTGCCATCCGCGAACAGCGGGATCAGCCCCAGCATTTT
many,TRBD1,TRBV29-1,TRBJ1-1,CSVAGTTGGWTEAFF,TGCAGCGTTGCCGGGACGACAGGGGGATGGACTGAAGCTTTCTTT
many,.,TRBV6-6,TRBJ1-5,CASSWGEGNQPQHF,TGTGCCAGCAGTTGGGGGGAGGGTAATCAGCCCCAGCATTTT
few,TRBD1,TRBV5-1,TRBJ2-7,CASSSRQGRSYEQYF,TGCGCCAGCAGCTCAAGACAGGGACGCTCCTACGAGCAGTACTTC
many,.,TRBV5-1,TRBJ2-5,CASSSPNQETQYF,TGCGCCAGCAGCTCGCCCAACCAAGAGACCCAGTACTTC
many,.,TRBV7-2,TRBJ2-5,CASTQRVLETQYF,TGTGCCAGCACTCAGCGGGTCCTTGAGACCCAGTACTTC
many,TRBD2,TRBV20-1,TRBJ2-5,CSASARDYPRETQYF,TGCAGTGCTAGTGCCCGGGACTACCCCCGGGAGACCCAGTACTTC
many,.,TRBV4-1,TRBJ2-1,CASSYVLAPDNEQFF,TGCGCCAGCAGCTACGTCCTAGCCCCTGACAATGAGCAGTTCTTC
.,TRBD2,TRBV5-5,TRBJ2-7,CASSWGLAGSYEQYF,TGTGCCAGCAGCTGGGGACTAGCGGGGTCATACGAGCAGTACTTC
many,TRBD1,TRBV5-1,TRBJ2-5,CASSFGQGPETQYF,TGCGCCAGCAGCTTTGGACAGGGCCCAGAGACCCAGTACTTC
many,TRBD2,TRBV3-1,TRBJ2-2,CASSQDSGAGELFF,TGTGCCAGCAGCCAAGATAGCGGGGCCGGGGAGCTGTTTTTT
many,.,TRBV4-1,TRBJ2-3,CASSRRQGSSTDTQYF,TGCGCCAGCAGCCGACGGCAGGGATCTAGCACAGATACGCAGTATTTT
.,.,TRBV9,TRBJ2-1,CASSGTVHNEQFF,TGTGCCAGCAGCGGGACAGTCCACAATGAGCAGTTCTTC
.,.,TRBV5-1,TRBJ1-1,CASSPRTMDEAFF,TGCGCCAGCAGCCCCAGGACAATGGATGAAGCTTTCTTT
.,.,TRBV28,TRBJ1-5,CASSLAGSRGNQPQHF,TGTGCCAGCAGTTTGGCGGGTTCCAGGGGCAATCAGCCCCAGCATTTT
medium-sized,TRBD2,TRBV5-1,TRBJ2-3,CASRIRGGSTDTQYF,TGCGCCAGCAGGATCCGGGGGGGGAGCACAGATACGCAGTATTTT
.,TRBD1,TRBV10-3,TRBJ2-2,CATKTGANTGELFF,TGTGCCACTAAGACAGGGGCGAACACCGGGGAGCTGTTTTTT